The source of this T cell receptor (beta chain) is a study of cytotoxic CD8 clonotypes in ibrutinib-treated CLL. Study outcomes and limitations: At ibrutinib response, clonality increased, and at progression it declined back toward baseline.

A word on this clone: Antigen specificity is unknown.

The CDR3 spans 15 residues. V was trimmed by 0 bases and J by 0 bases, leaving 7 bases between them. Germline V gene sequence: CDR1 SGHRS, CDR2 YFSETQ. Sequenced by immunoSEQ multiplex PCR; TCRdb stores in-frame clones only, minus some. The repertoire holds about 160,000 clones, with approximately 80% as singletons. The rearrangement uses TRBV5-1 and TRBJ1-5; D ambiguous. This TCR came from a human donor with chronic lymphocytic leukemia. The source material was PBMCs, sampled after 24 months of ibrutinib treatment. CDR3 DNA sequence: TGCGCCAGCAGCTTGGAAGGTTATAGCAATCAGCCCCAGCATTTT. Its translation: CASSLEGYSNQPQHF. Filled out from reference TRBV5-1 and TRBJ1-5, the complete variable domain reads KAGVTQTPRYLIKTRGQQVTLSCSPISGHRSVSWYQQTPGQGLQFLFEYFSETQRNKGNFPGRFSGRQFSNSRSEMNVSTLELGDSALYLCASSLEGYSNQPQHFGDGTRLSIL.